This TCR beta chain was recorded in a study of CD8 T cells in Susac syndrome. An input of about 0.5 to 1 ug of RNA was subjected to reverse transcription using random hexamers. TCRdb reprocessed the immunoSEQ multiplex PCR reads via MiXCR and lists one record per CDR3 protein. The profile shows about 150,000 distinct CDR3 sequences, around 95% of them singletons. The CDR3 covers 13 residues. V was clipped by 2 bases and J by 4 bases, with 8 bases between them. CDR1 is SGHTA, CDR2 FQGNSA, per germline. The sample consisted of CD4+ T cells from PBMCs. This sequence was found in a human donor with Susac syndrome. This rearrangement joins TRBV7-2 to TRBJ1-1; perhaps TRBD1 as D (5 bases). CDR3 coding DNA: TGTGCCAGCAGCTTAATTGGGGGCACTGAAGCTTTCTTT. As protein: CASSLIGGTEAFF.